Included here is one T cell receptor (beta chain) sequence, with context. Its antigen is undetermined. This CDR3 is 16 amino acids long. V lost 7 bases to trimming and J lost 5 bases; unmatched junction nucleotides: 11. Germline CDR1 and CDR2: LNHDA and SQIVND (reference sequence). The study ran its PCR with 60 Vbeta and 13 Jbeta primers. Data came from immunoSEQ multiplex PCR; TCRdb stores just in-frame clones and leaves some out. The sample lists 200,000 to 250,000 clones, approximately 80% seen once, with more than 0.5% in the top ten. The sample comes from a study of cytomegalovirus exposure and HLA in healthy donors. On the study more broadly: Of all 400 or so donors who were genotyped, 75% to 90% belonged to the Caucasian-associated ancestry cluster.

Regarding the study as a whole: Analysis was carried out at a later point, and it linked a missense DCLRE1C variant to TCR beta V- and J-gene trimming. A further, later analysis showed that HLA-associated TCR beta chains (compared with equally common others) were more clonally expanded.

This chain links TRBV19 with TRBJ1-4; 9 nucleotides match TRBD1. This TCR came from a woman aged 40 to 50 in good health and CMV-seronegative. Sequencing was done on a sample of PBMCs. CDR3 bases: TGTGCCAGTATCCCCAGAGGGACAGGGAAAAATGAAAAACTGTTTTTT. Encoded protein: CASIPRGTGKNEKLFF.